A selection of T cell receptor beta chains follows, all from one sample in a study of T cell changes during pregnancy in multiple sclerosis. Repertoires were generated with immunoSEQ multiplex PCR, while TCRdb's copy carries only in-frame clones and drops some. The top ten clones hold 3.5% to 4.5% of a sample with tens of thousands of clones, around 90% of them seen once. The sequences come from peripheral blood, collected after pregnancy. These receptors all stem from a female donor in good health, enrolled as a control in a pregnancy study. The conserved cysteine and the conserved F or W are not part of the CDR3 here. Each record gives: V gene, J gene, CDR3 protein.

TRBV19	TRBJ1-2	ASSSLLTGGNYGYT
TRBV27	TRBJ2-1	ASSDRGSHNEQF
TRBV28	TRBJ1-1	ASSLSGTPEAF
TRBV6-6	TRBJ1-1	ASSYLTTGKAEAF
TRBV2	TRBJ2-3	ASKEAAGVTDTQY
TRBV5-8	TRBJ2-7	ASSRQSGGGYEQY
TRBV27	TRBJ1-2	ASSSTGYHGYT
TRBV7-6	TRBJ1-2	ASSSGGGTVYGYT
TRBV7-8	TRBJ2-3	ASRWGRVGGTDTQY
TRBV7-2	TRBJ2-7	ASSVGLAGTSYEQY
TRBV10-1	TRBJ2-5	ASSESRGRQETQY
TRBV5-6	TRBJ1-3	ASSIGTSVH
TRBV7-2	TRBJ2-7	ASSSEYYYEQY
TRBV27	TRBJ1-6	ASSVQGDNSPLH
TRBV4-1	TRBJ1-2	ASSRTENYGYT
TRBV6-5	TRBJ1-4	ASSYSIRGVEKLF
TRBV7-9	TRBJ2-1	ASSLRKGQGLREQF
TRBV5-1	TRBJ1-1	ASSFYPGSKNTEAF
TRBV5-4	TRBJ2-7	ASSLEIDRGYEQY
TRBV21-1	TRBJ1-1	ASSLPGQVTTEAF
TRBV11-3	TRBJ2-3	ASSLASRTDTQY
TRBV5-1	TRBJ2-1	ASNGTTSGEGNEQF
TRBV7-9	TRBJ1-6	ASSLQGVIGTLH
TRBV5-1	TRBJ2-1	ASSLSSGRTYNEQF
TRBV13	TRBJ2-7	ASSLRAAYEQY
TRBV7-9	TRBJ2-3	ASSLADRARDTQY
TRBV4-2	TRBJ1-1	ASSQEALGGNTEAF
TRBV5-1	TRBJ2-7	ASSPGQPSSYEQY
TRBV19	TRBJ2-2	ASNPTGLAGSGELF
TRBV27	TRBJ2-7	ASSDRVEWEQY
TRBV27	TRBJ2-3	ASRGSGLAASTQY
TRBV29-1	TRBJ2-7	SVEVPDNGGYEQY
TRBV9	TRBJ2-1	ASSPDRVSLAGGRHEQF
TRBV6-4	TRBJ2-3	ASSPDSPDTQY
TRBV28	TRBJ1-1	ASSRGDSEAF
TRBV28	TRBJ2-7	ASRTTGGDYEQY
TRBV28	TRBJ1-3	ASSSAPASGDTIY
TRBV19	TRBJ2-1	ASSMSGGGNNEQF
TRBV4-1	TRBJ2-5	ASSEGLRETQY
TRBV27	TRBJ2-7	ASSLSIRAEQY
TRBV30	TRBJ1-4	AWSPKTGGGEKLF
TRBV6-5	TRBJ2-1	ASSRPGQGYNEQF
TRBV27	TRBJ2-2	ASSFGTGELF
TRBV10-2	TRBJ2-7	ASRSGGRNEQY